This T cell receptor beta chain was obtained from a study of cytomegalovirus exposure and HLA in healthy donors. Worth noting for this clone: What it binds is unknown.

Donors showed nominal health when sampled, although they likely had unrecorded immune exposures. With 60 Vbeta and 13 Jbeta primers, the PCR was carried out. Assay used: immunoSEQ multiplex PCR; TCRdb lists only in-frame clones, some missing. The repertoire holds approximately 220,000 clones, with roughly 80% as singletons. CDR3 length: 14 residues. CDR1 and CDR2 (germline): SQVTM, ANQGSEA. V was trimmed by 6 bases and J by 0 bases, leaving 11 bases between them. Findings and limits, study-wide: The productive fraction for most TCR beta V segments was about 90% or about 30% in an earlier analysis. Follow-up analysis later connected one missense variant in DCLRE1C with trimming of TCR beta V- and J-genes.

The chain couples TRBV29-1 to TRBJ1-4; no reliable D call. The TCR originated in a man in his forties or fifties in good health and CMV-seronegative. Material: PBMCs. The CDR3 DNA reads TGCAGCGTCCGTAAGACAACAACTAATGAAAAACTGTTTTTT. This codes for CSVRKTTTNEKLFF.